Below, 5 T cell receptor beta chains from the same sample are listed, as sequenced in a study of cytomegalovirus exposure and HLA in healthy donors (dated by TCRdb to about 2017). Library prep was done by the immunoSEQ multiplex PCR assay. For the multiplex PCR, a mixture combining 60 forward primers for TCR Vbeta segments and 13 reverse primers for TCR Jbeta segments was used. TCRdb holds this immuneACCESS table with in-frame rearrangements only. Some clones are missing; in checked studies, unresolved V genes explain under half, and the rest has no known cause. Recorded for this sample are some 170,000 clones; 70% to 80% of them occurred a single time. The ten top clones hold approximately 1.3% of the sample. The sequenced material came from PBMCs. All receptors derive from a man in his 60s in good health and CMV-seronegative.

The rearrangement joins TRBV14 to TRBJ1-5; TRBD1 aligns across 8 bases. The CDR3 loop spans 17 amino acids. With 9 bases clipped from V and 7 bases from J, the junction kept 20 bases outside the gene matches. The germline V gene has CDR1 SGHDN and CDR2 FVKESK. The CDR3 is CASIQPRTGFLSQPQHF. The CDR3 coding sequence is TGTGCCAGTATCCAGCCCAGGACAGGGTTTCTAAGCCAGCCCCAGCATTTT.

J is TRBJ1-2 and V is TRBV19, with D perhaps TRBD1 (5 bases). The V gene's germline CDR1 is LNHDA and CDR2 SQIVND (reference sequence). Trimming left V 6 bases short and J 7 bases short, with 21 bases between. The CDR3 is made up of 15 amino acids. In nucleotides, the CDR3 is TGTGCCAGTAGCCCTCAACTGTGGGGCGATGGTGGCTACACCTTC. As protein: CASSPQLWGDGGYTF.

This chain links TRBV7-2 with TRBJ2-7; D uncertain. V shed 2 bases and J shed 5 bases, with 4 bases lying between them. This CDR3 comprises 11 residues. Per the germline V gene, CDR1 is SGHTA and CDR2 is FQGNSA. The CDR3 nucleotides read TGTGCCAGCAGCTTAAGAGACGAGCAGTACTTC. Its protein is CASSLRDEQYF. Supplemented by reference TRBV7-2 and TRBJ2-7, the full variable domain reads GAGVSQSPSNKVTEKGKDVELRCDPISGHTALYWYRQSLGQGLEFLIYFQGNSAPDKSGLPSDRFSAERTGGSVSTLTIQRTQQEDSAVYLCASSLRDEQYFGPGTRLTVT.

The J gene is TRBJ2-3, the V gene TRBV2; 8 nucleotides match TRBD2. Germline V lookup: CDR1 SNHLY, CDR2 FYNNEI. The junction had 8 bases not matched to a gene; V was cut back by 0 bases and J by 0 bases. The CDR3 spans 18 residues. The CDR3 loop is CASSEARTSGESTDTQYF. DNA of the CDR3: TGTGCCAGCAGTGAAGCAAGAACTAGCGGCGAGAGCACAGATACGCAGTATTTT.

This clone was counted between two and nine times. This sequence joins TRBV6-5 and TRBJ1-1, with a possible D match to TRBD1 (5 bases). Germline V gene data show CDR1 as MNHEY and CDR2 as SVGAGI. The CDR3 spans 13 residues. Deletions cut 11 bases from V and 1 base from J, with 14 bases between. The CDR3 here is CAAKQQGNTEAFF. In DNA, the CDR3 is TGTGCCGCCAAGCAGCAGGGGAACACTGAAGCTTTCTTT.